This record looks at one TCR delta chain sequence and its context. Its specific antigen is unknown. A far larger clone is just one base off, so this is likely a read error. V is pared back by 2 bases and J by 8 bases, with 23 bases lying between the germline termini. Inclusive of the bounding cysteine and phenylalanine, the CDR3 is 16 residues long. The sequence is cut down to CDR3 DNA, 48 bases in frame from base 1. The germline V gene sets CDR1 to GEAIGNYY and CDR2 to EKD. The data originate from a study of gamma-delta T cells after stem cell transplantation (dated by TCRdb to about 2016). Receptor libraries were prepared by RT-PCR. The sequencing machine was an Illumina MiSeq. TCRdb called clones anew from the public reads via CATT; matching DNA rows were later pooled. The sample records 1,300 or so delta-chain clones, more than 2.5% of which are singletons. Clones ranked in the top ten supply under 45% of the sample.

This TCR came from a human donor. It is not recorded whose cells these are; they may come from a transplant donor. The sequenced material came from gamma-delta T cells. The chain uses TRDV2 and TRDJ1, and TRDD3 may be the D gene, going by 5 matching bases. The CDR3 here reads CACDMISNGYWKKLIF. The sequence in DNA is TGTGCCTGTGACATGATTTCTAACGGCTACTGGAAGAAACTCATCTTT.